This entry lists 3 T cell receptor beta chains sequenced from one sample in a study of siplizumab effects on memory and regulatory T cells. Measured with immunoSEQ multiplex PCR; TCRdb has only the in-frame clones, and not every one. Of just over 50,000 clones in the sample, about 97% are singletons; the top ten hold 0.55% to 0.65%. The specimen was naive CD4+ T cells sorted from blood. These receptor sequences come from a human donor in good health.

The CDR3 spells CASTQRELAALILYEQYF. The CDR3 DNA reads TGTGCCAGCACCCAGAGGGAACTAGCGGCGCTTATTCTTTACGAGCAGTACTTC. This chain uses TRBV7-2 with TRBJ2-7; TRBD2 matches at 8 bases. The germline V gene encodes CDR1 SGHTA and CDR2 FQGNSA. The CDR3 runs 18 residues. V lost 7 bases and J lost 4; bases outside the gene matches: 21.

The chain has TRBV27 and TRBJ2-1, with 8 positions matching TRBD2. The CDR3 extends over 17 amino acids. The J segment lost 2 bases and the V segment lost 3 bases, leaving 9 bases of the junction unmatched. Looked up from germline, CDR1 is MNHEY and CDR2 is SMNVEV (reference sequence). The CDR3: CASSFGPGREPYNEQFF. CDR3 coding DNA: TGTGCCAGCAGTTTCGGGCCCGGGAGGGAGCCCTACAATGAGCAGTTCTTC.

This chain links TRBV11-3 with TRBJ2-5; 7 positions match TRBD1. V shed 5 bases and J 1 base; nucleotides not matched to a gene: 4. Per the germline V gene, CDR1 is SGHNT and CDR2 is YENEEA. This CDR3 spans 14 amino acids. The DNA of the CDR3 is TGTGCCAGCAGCCCAAGGGACAGCCAAGAGACCCAGTACTTC. Protein product: CASSPRDSQETQYF.